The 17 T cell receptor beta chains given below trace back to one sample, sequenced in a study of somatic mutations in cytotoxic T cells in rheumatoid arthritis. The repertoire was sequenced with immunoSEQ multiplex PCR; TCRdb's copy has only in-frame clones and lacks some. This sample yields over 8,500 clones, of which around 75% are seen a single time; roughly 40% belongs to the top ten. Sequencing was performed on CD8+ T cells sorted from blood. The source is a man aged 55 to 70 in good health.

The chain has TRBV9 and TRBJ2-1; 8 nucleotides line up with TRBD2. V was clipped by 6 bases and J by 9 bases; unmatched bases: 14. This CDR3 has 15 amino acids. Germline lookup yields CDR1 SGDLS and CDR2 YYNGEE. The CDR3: CASTIGGVGGGEQFF. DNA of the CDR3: TGTGCCAGCACAATCGGGGGGGTAGGCGGGGGTGAGCAGTTCTTC. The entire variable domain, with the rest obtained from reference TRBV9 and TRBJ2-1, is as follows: DSGVTQTPKHLITATGQRVTLRCSPRSGDLSVYWYQQSLDQGLQFLIQYYNGEERAKGNILERFSAQQFPDLHSELNLSSLELGDSALYFCASTIGGVGGGEQFFGPGTRLTVL.

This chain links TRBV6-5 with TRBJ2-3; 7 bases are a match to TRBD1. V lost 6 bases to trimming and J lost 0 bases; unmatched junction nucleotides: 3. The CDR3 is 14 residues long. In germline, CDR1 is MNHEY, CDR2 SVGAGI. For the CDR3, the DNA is TGTGCCAGCAGGGACAGGACTAGCACAGATACGCAGTATTTT. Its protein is CASRDRTSTDTQYF.

CDR3 residues: CASSFIVRSTDTQYF. The CDR3 DNA sequence: TGTGCCAGCAGTTTTATAGTCCGAAGCACAGATACGCAGTATTTT. The chain couples TRBV28 to TRBJ2-3; D gene uncertain. The CDR3 runs to 15 residues. V lost 3 bases and J 0 bases, leaving 10 bases between the germline ends. CDR1 is MDHEN, CDR2 SYDVKM, per germline.

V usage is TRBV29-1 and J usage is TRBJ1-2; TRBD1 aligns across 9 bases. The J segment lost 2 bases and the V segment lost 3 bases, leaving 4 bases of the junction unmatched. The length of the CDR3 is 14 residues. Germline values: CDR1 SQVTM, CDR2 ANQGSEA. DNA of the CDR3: TGCAGCGTTGATGCAGGGACAGGGAACTATGGCTACACCTTC. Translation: CSVDAGTGNYGYTF.

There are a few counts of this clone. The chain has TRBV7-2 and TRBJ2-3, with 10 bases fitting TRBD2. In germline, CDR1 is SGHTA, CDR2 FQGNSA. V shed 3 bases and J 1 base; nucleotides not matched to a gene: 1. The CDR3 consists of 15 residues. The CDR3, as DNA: TGTGCCAGCAGCTTCAGCGGGGGGGGCACAGATACGCAGTATTTT. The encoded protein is CASSFSGGGTDTQYF.

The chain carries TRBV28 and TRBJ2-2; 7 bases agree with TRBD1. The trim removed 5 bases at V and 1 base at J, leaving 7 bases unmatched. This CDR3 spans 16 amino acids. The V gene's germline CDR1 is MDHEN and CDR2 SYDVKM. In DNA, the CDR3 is TGTGCCAGCAGTCCCACAGGGGCCCAGAACACCGGGGAGCTGTTTTTT. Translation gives CASSPTGAQNTGELFF.

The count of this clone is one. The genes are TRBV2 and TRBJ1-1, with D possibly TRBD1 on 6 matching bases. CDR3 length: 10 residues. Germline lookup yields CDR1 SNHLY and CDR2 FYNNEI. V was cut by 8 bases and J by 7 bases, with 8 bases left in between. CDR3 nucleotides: TGTGCCAGCGCGGACAGTGAAGCTTTCTTT. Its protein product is CASADSEAFF.

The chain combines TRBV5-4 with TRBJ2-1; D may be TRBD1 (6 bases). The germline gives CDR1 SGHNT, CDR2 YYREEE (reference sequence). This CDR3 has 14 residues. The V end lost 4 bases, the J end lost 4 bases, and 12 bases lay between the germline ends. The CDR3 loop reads CASSPRGRYNEQFF. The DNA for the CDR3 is TGTGCCAGCAGCCCCAGGGGTAGATACAATGAGCAGTTCTTC.

CDR3 sequence: CASSSNMNTEAFF. The DNA of the CDR3 is TGTGCCAGCAGCTCAAATATGAACACTGAAGCTTTCTTT. The chain has TRBV13 and TRBJ1-1; D gene unclear. Trimming pared 4 bases from V and 0 bases from J, leaving 6 bases between. The CDR3 is made up of 13 amino acids. Germline CDR1 and CDR2: PRHDT and FYEKMQ (reference sequence). The full variable domain, its missing parts supplied by reference TRBV13 and TRBJ1-1, is AAGVIQSPRHLIKEKRETATLKCYPIPRHDTVYWYQQGPGQDPQFLISFYEKMQSDKGSIPDRFSAQQFSDYHSELNMSSLELGDSALYFCASSSNMNTEAFFGQGTRLTVV.

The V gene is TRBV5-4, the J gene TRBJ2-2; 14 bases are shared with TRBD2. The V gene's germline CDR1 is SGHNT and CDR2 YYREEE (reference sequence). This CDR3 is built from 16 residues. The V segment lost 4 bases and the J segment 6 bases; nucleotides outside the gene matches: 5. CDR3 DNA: TGTGCCAGCAGCCCTGGGACTAGCGGGAGCGCCGGGGAGCTGTTTTTT. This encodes CASSPGTSGSAGELFF.

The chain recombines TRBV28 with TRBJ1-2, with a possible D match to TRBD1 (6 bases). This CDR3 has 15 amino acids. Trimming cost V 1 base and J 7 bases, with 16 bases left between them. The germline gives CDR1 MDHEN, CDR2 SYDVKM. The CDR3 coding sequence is TGTGCCAGCAGTTTATCGGGCAGGGGAGGAGGTGGCTACACCTTC. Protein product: CASSLSGRGGGGYTF.

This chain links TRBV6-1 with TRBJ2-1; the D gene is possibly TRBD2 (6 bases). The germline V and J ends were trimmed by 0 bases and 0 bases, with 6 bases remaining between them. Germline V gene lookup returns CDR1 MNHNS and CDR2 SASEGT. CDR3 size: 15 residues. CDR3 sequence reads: CASSEAGGSYNEQFF. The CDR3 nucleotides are TGTGCCAGCAGTGAAGCGGGGGGCTCCTACAATGAGCAGTTCTTC.

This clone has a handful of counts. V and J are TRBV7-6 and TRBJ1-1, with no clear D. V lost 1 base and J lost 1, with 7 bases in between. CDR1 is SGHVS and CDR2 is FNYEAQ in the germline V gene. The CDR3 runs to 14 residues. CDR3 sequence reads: CASSLVQENTEAFF. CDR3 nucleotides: TGTGCCAGCAGCTTAGTTCAGGAGAACACTGAAGCTTTCTTT.

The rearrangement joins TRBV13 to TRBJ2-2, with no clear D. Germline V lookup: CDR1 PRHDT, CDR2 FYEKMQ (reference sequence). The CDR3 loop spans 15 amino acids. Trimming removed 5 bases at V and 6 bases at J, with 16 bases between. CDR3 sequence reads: CASSPALGASGELFF. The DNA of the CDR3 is TGTGCCAGCAGCCCGGCCCTAGGAGCATCCGGGGAGCTGTTTTTT. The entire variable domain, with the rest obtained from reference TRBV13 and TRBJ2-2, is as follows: AAGVIQSPRHLIKEKRETATLKCYPIPRHDTVYWYQQGPGQDPQFLISFYEKMQSDKGSIPDRFSAQQFSDYHSELNMSSLELGDSALYFCASSPALGASGELFFGEGSRLTVL.

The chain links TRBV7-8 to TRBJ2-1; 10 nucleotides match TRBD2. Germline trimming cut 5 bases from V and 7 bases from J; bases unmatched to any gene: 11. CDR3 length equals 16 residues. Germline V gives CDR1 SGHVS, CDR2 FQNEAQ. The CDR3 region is CASSKGLAAPRNEQFF. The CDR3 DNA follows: TGTGCCAGCAGCAAAGGACTAGCGGCCCCTAGGAATGAGCAGTTCTTC.

The CDR3 nucleotides are TGCGCCAGCAGCCAAGGCACCGAGGCCTACAATGAGCAGTTCTTC. Protein sequence: CASSQGTEAYNEQFF. The chain has TRBV4-3 and TRBJ2-1; D gene unclear. This CDR3 is 15 amino acids long. The V and J ends lost 1 base and 2 bases respectively, with 9 bases between them. In germline, CDR1 is LGHNA, CDR2 YSLEER.

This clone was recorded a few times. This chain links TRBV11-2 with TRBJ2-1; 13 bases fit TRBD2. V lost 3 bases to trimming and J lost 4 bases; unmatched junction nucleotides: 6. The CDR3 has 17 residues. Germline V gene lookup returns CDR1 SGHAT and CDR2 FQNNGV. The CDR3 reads CASSFSGLAGSYNEQFF. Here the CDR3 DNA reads TGTGCCAGCAGCTTCTCGGGACTAGCGGGATCATACAATGAGCAGTTCTTC.